This T cell receptor (beta chain) was sequenced for a study of PD-1 blockade in classical Hodgkin lymphoma. Overall study results and limits: Compared with baseline, CD4+ but not CD8+ TCR diversity had risen significantly by C4D1. Baseline diversity resembling that of newly diagnosed patients was seen in complete responders. Relapsed/refractory patients reportedly had the lowest baseline TCR diversity, below newly diagnosed patients, who were below healthy donors.

For this clone: Its antigen remains unidentified.

All trial patients relapsed after autologous stem cell transplantation. Clones were sequenced by immunoSEQ multiplex PCR, and TCRdb holds only the in-frame ones, with some missing. The sample contains 55,000 to 80,000 clones, about 87% of which appear only once. CDR3 length equals 17 residues. CDR1 SGHDT and CDR2 YYEEEE come from the germline V gene. V lost 0 bases and J lost 3; bases outside the gene matches: 5. The origin of this receptor is a human donor with classical Hodgkin lymphoma. The input for sequencing was peripheral blood mononuclear cells (PBMCs), taken at baseline. V and J are TRBV5-6 and TRBJ2-7, with 14 positions matching TRBD2. CDR3 sequence reads: CASSLGGTSGGLYEQYF. In nucleotides, the CDR3 is TGTGCCAGCAGCTTGGGCGGGACTAGCGGGGGCCTCTACGAGCAGTACTTC.